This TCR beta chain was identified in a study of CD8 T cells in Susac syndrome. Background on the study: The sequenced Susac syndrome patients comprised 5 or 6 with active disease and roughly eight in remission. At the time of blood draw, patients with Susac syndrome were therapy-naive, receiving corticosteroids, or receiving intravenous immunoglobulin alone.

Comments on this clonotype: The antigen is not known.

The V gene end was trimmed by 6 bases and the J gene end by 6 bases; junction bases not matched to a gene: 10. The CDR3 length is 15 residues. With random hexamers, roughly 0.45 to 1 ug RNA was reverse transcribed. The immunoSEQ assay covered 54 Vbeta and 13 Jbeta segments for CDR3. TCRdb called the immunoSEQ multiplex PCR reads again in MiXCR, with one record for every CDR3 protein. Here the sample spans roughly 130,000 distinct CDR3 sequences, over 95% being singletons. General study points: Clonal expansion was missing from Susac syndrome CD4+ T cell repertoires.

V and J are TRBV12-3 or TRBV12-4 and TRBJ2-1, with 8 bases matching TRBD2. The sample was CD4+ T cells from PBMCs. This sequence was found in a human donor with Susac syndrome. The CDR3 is CASSPSGRGGNEQFF. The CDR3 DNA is TGTGCCAGCAGCCCCAGCGGGAGAGGAGGCAATGAGCAGTTCTTC.